Following are 18 T cell receptor beta chains from one sample sequenced in a study of T cell responses to AZD1222 COVID-19 vaccine. Data came from immunoSEQ multiplex PCR; TCRdb stores just in-frame clones and leaves some out. The table lists more than 110,000 clones, 70% to 90% of them singletons. The specimen comprised peripheral blood, sampled on day 0 of AZD1222 vaccination. Source of these receptors: an adult in good health.

This chain links TRBV20-1 with TRBJ1-1; maybe TRBD1 (5 bases). The CDR3 totals 12 residues. CDR1 is DFQATT, CDR2 SNEGSKA, per germline (reference sequence). V was cut by 3 bases and J by 7 bases, with 12 bases left in between. CDR3 residues: CSASTGSLEAFF. CDR3 DNA sequence: TGCAGTGCTAGTACAGGCAGCCTTGAAGCTTTCTTT.

This clone was detected only once. The chain joins TRBV6-1 to TRBJ1-4, with D perhaps matching TRBD1 (6 bases). V was shortened by 2 bases and J by 3 bases, with 25 bases between the two germline ends. CDR3 size: 20 residues. Germline lookup yields CDR1 MNHNS and CDR2 SASEGT. CDR3 in DNA: TGTGCCAGCAGTGAACGGGGGCAGGGGCCCTACTTCCCCGCTAATGAAAAACTGTTTTTT. Translated, it gives CASSERGQGPYFPANEKLFF.

The chain employs TRBV6-2 or TRBV6-3 and TRBJ1-1, with a tentative D call TRBD1 (5 bases). The V and J ends lost 5 bases and 3 bases respectively, with 10 bases between them. CDR3 length: 13 residues. The germline V gene encodes CDR1 MNHEY and CDR2 SVGEGT. The CDR3 loop reads CASSIQEYTEAFF. CDR3 DNA: TGTGCCAGCAGTATACAGGAGTACACTGAAGCTTTCTTT.

The genes are TRBV7-9 and TRBJ1-2; possibly TRBD1 for D (6 bases). The CDR3 has 15 amino acids. Trimming pared 5 bases from V and 7 bases from J, leaving 20 bases between. Looked up from germline, CDR1 is SEHNR and CDR2 is FQNEAQ (reference sequence). In DNA, the CDR3 is TGTGCCAGCAGCCCGGGACAAAATTTAATCGGTGGCTACACCTTC. This sequence encodes CASSPGQNLIGGYTF.

CDR3 nucleotides: TGTGCCAGCAGCGTAGAGGTTGCGGGTACGCAGTATTTT. Its translation is CASSVEVAGTQYF. This sequence joins TRBV9 and TRBJ2-3; tentatively, D is TRBD2 (5 bases). The germline CDR1 and CDR2 sequences are SGDLS and YYNGEE. Trimming removed 0 bases at V and 8 bases at J, with 10 bases between. The CDR3 totals 13 residues.

This clone occurred once. V gene TRBV5-6 combines with J gene TRBJ2-6; no definite D call. The V end was cut by 2 bases, the J end by 0 bases, with 12 bases between. Germline V gene data show CDR1 as SGHDT and CDR2 as YYEEEE. This CDR3 has 17 amino acids. CDR3 nucleotides: TGTGCCAGCAGCTTTAGCCTCACCGGCTCTGGGGCCAACGTCCTGACTTTC. This translates into CASSFSLTGSGANVLTF.

The V and J genes are TRBV4-3 and TRBJ2-1, with 7 nucleotides matching TRBD2. V shed 0 bases and J 8 bases; nucleotides not matched to a gene: 10. Germline V CDR1 and CDR2: LGHNA, YSLEER. The CDR3 sequence is 16 residues long. CDR3 loop: CASSQDHTIGRDEQFF. In nucleotides, the CDR3 is TGCGCCAGCAGCCAAGATCATACTATAGGGAGGGATGAGCAGTTCTTC.

The V and J genes are TRBV19 and TRBJ2-3; 9 nucleotides match TRBD2. V lost 3 bases, J lost 2 bases, and 9 bases stayed unmatched. Germline V gives CDR1 LNHDA, CDR2 SQIVND (reference sequence). There are 17 residues in the CDR3. Here the CDR3 DNA reads TGTGCCAGTAGTATCGGGAGTCTAGCGGGGTCCACAGATACGCAGTATTTT. It encodes CASSIGSLAGSTDTQYF.

The rearrangement joins TRBV5-1 to TRBJ1-1, with 10 bases that match TRBD1. V was pared by 1 base and J by 0 bases, with 6 bases of the junction left unmatched. The germline CDR1 and CDR2 sequences are SGHRS and YFSETQ. CDR3 length: 17 residues. This CDR3 is CASSLTSGTGVNTEAFF. In nucleotides, the CDR3 is TGCGCCAGCAGCTTGACCTCCGGGACAGGGGTGAACACTGAAGCTTTCTTT.

In nucleotides, the CDR3 is TGTGCCAGCAGTGACATAGATAGCGGACAGCCCCAGCATTTT. Its protein is CASSDIDSGQPQHF. V and J are TRBV2 and TRBJ1-5, with unresolved D. This CDR3 contains 14 residues. CDR1 SNHLY and CDR2 FYNNEI come from the germline V gene. V was clipped by 3 bases and J by 7 bases, with 13 bases between them. The variable domain in full, completed from reference TRBV2 and TRBJ1-5, reads EPEVTQTPSHQVTQMGQEVILRCVPISNHLYFYWYRQILGQKVEFLVSFYNNEISEKSEIFDDQFSVERPDGSNFTLKIRSTKLEDSAMYFCASSDIDSGQPQHFGDGTRLSIL.

This chain links TRBV25-1 with TRBJ1-2, with TRBD1 identical over 10 bases. The germline CDR1 and CDR2 sequences are MGHDK and SYGVNS. The CDR3 is 15 amino acids. Germline trimming cut 2 bases from V and 2 bases from J; bases unmatched to any gene: 2. CDR3 protein: CASSEGTGANYGYTF. CDR3 nucleotides: TGTGCCAGCAGTGAAGGGACAGGGGCCAACTATGGCTACACCTTC.

The V gene is TRBV30, the J gene TRBJ1-2, with D uncertain. CDR3 size: 14 residues. The germline V gene encodes CDR1 GTSNPN and CDR2 SVGIG (reference sequence). Trimming took off 0 bases at V and 2 bases at J, with 10 bases between the two ends. CDR3 loop: CAWSVGGQNYGYTF. The CDR3 coding sequence is TGTGCCTGGAGTGTAGGAGGCCAGAACTATGGCTACACCTTC.

The rearrangement uses TRBV6-4 and TRBJ2-1; perhaps TRBD2 as D (6 bases). Germline CDR1 and CDR2: MRHNA and SNTAGT. V was shortened by 7 bases and J by 6 bases, with 10 bases between the two germline ends. CDR3 length: 12 residues. This CDR3 reads CASNNGSNEQFF. The CDR3 DNA sequence: TGTGCCAGCAATAACGGGAGCAATGAGCAGTTCTTC.

In this sample, this clone turned up once. J is TRBJ1-6 and V is TRBV5-6; tentatively, D is TRBD1 (5 bases). Per germline, CDR1 SGHDT and CDR2 YYEEEE. CDR3 length: 14 amino acids. The germline V and J ends were trimmed by 4 bases and 14 bases, with 19 bases remaining between them. The CDR3 bases are TGTGCCAGCAGCCGCGGGACGGGACGTGCGACCCTCCACTTT. As protein: CASSRGTGRATLHF. The entire variable domain, with the rest obtained from reference TRBV5-6 and TRBJ1-6, is as follows: DAGVTQSPTHLIKTRGQQVTLRCSPKSGHDTVSWYQQALGQGPQFIFQYYEEEERQRGNFPDRFSGHQFPNYSSELNVNALLLGDSALYLCASSRGTGRATLHFGNGTRLTVT.

The CDR3 reads CASSIGIYADTQYF. The CDR3 nucleotides are TGTGCCAGTAGTATCGGTATATACGCAGATACGCAGTATTTT. V gene TRBV19 combines with J gene TRBJ2-3; the D is unclear. The CDR3 runs 14 residues. With 3 bases removed from V and 4 bases from J, the gap between germline ends came to 11 bases. From germline, CDR1 is LNHDA and CDR2 SQIVND (reference sequence).

The chain employs TRBV4-2 and TRBJ2-1; D not certain. The CDR3 has 14 residues. V was pared by 3 bases and J by 8 bases, with 14 bases between. Germline V gene sequence: CDR1 LGHNA, CDR2 YNFKEQ. The chain's CDR3 is CASSHGEFGDEQFF. The CDR3 DNA reads as TGTGCCAGCAGCCACGGTGAGTTTGGCGATGAGCAGTTCTTC.

J is TRBJ1-2 and V is TRBV29-1, with 11 bases fitting TRBD1. The V and J ends lost 6 bases and 7 bases, in that order; junction bases with no gene match: 7. The CDR3 sequence is 13 residues long. Germline CDR1 is SQVTM and CDR2 is ANQGSEA. CDR3 region: CSVVPGQGGGYTF. CDR3 in DNA: TGCAGCGTCGTACCGGGACAGGGGGGTGGCTACACCTTC.

This sequence joins TRBV19 and TRBJ2-1, with 10 bases fitting TRBD2. The CDR3 has 16 residues. Germline V gene lookup returns CDR1 LNHDA and CDR2 SQIVND (reference sequence). Trimming took 5 bases from V and 7 from J; bases not matched to a gene: 11. Written as DNA, the CDR3 is TGTGCCAGTAGTCAATCCCTAGCGGGAGCGGGGAATGAGCAGTTCTTC. Protein sequence: CASSQSLAGAGNEQFF.